This entry describes one T cell receptor beta chain. The data were taken from a study of technical replicates of blood from several donors. Here immunoSEQ multiplex PCR was the method, and the copy in TCRdb shows in-frame clones only, minus some. The sample carries 68,000 or so clones, roughly nine tenths recorded once. V lost 4 bases and J lost 7, with 8 bases in between. The CDR3 spans 11 residues. CDR1 and CDR2 from the germline V gene are SEHNR and FQNEAQ (reference sequence). The sample consisted of T cells isolated from PBMCs. The receptor comes from a human donor in good health. The J gene is TRBJ2-7, the V gene TRBV7-9, with a weak D call TRBD1 (6 bases). CDR3 sequence: CASSSTGEQYF. The CDR3 coding sequence is TGTGCCAGCAGCTCTACAGGGGAGCAGTACTTC.